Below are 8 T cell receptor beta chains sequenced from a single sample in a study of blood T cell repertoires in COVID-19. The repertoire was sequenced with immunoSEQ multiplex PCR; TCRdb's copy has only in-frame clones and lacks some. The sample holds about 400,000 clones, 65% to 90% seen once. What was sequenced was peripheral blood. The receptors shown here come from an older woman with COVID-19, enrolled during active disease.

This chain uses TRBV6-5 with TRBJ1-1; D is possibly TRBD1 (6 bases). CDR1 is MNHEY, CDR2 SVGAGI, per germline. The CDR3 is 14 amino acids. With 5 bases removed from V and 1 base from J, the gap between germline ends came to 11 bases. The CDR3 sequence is CASSLDRPNTEAFF. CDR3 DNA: TGTGCCAGCAGTCTAGACAGGCCGAACACTGAAGCTTTCTTT.

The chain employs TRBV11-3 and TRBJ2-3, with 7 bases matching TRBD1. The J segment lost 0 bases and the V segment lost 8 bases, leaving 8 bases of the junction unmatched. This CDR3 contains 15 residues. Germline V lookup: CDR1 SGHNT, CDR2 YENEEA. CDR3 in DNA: TGTGCCAGCCCTCCTTACAGGGGCAGCACAGATACGCAGTATTTT. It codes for CASPPYRGSTDTQYF.

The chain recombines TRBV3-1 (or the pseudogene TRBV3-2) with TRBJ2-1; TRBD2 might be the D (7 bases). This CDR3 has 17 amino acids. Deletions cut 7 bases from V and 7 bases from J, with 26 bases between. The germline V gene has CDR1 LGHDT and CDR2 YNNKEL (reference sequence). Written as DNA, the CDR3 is TGTGCCAGCACCCCGGTGGGGGGGGCCTCCCCTGGGAATGAGCAGTTCTTC. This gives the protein CASTPVGGASPGNEQFF.

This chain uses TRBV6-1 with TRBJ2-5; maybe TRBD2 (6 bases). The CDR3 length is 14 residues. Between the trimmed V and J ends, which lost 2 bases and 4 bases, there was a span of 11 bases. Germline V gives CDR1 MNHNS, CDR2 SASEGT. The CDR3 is CASSEYGGGETQYF. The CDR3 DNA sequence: TGTGCCAGCAGTGAATATGGGGGAGGAGAGACCCAGTACTTC.

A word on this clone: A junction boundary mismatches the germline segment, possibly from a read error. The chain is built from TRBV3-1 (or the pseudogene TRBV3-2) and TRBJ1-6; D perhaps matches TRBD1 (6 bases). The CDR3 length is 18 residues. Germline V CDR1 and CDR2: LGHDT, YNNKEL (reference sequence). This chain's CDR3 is CARSLGGAGGRGVSPLHF. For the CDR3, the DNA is TGTGCCCGCAGCCTTGGGGGGGCTGGGGGGAGGGGGGTTTCACCCCTCCACTTT.

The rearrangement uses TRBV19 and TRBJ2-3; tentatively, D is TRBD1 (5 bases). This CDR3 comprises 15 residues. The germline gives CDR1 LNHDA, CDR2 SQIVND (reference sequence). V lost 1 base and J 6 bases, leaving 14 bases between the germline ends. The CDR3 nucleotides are TGTGCCAGTAGTATAGGATGGGGCGCCGCCGATACGCAGTATTTT. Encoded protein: CASSIGWGAADTQYF.

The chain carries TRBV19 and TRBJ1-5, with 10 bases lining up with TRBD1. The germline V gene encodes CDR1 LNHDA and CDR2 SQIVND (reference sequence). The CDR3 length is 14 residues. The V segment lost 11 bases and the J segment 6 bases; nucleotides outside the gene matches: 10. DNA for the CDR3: TGTGCCGGCCACCGGACAGGGGGAAGTCAGCCCCAGCATTTT. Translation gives CAGHRTGGSQPQHF.

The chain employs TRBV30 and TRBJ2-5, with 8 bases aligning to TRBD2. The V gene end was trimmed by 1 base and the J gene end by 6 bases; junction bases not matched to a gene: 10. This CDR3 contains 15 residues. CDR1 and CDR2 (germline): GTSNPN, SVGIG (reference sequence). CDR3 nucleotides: TGTGCCTGGAGTGGGTACGGGGGGGCCCGGAAGACCCAGTACTTC. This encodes CAWSGYGGARKTQYF.